These 8 T cell receptor beta chains share one sample of origin, sequenced in a study of cytomegalovirus exposure and HLA in healthy donors. The PCR ran on 60 Vbeta and 13 Jbeta primers. Assay used: immunoSEQ multiplex PCR; TCRdb lists only in-frame clones, some missing. In the table there are 100,000 to 150,000 clones, about four fifths of which are singletons. The sample comprised PBMCs. The source is a male donor in good health and CMV-seropositive.

As DNA, the CDR3 is TGTGCCAGCAGTCCTCCCGGGGAGAACCCCTACGAGCAGTACTTC. Translated: CASSPPGENPYEQYF. The rearrangement joins TRBV2 to TRBJ2-7, with TRBD2 as a possible D gene (5 bases). Germline lookup yields CDR1 SNHLY and CDR2 FYNNEI. V was pared by 5 bases and J by 2 bases, with 16 bases between. This CDR3 is 15 amino acids long.

V usage is TRBV5-1 and J usage is TRBJ1-1, with D possibly matching TRBD1 (6 bases). The V gene's germline CDR1 is SGHRS and CDR2 YFSETQ. The length of the CDR3 is 13 residues. Trimming removed 7 bases at V and 5 bases at J, with 15 bases between. The CDR3 region is CASGPGEMTEAFF. DNA for the CDR3: TGCGCCAGCGGGCCAGGGGAGATGACTGAAGCTTTCTTT.

The chain employs TRBV11-3 and TRBJ2-2; 8 bases map to TRBD1. Germline V CDR1 and CDR2: SGHNT, YENEEA. This CDR3 is 16 amino acids long. Unmatched junction bases numbered 10, after V lost 4 bases and J lost 6 bases. The CDR3 DNA follows: TGTGCCAGCAGCTCTAGGGGGCAGGGGGCGGCCGGGGAGCTGTTTTTT. Amino acids: CASSSRGQGAAGELFF. Full variable domain (remainder filled in from reference TRBV11-3 and TRBJ2-2): EAGVVQSPRYKIIEKKQPVAFWCNPISGHNTLYWYLQNLGQGPELLIRYENEEAVDDSQLPKDRFSAERLKGVDSTLKIQPAELGDSAVYLCASSSRGQGAAGELFFGEGSRLTVL.

The CDR3 reads CASSAGQGFTDTQYF. The CDR3 nucleotides read TGTGCCAGCAGCGCCGGACAGGGATTCACAGATACGCAGTATTTT. The V gene is TRBV9, the J gene TRBJ2-3; TRBD1 aligns across 8 bases. With 3 bases clipped from V and 2 bases from J, the junction kept 5 bases outside the gene matches. Germline V gives CDR1 SGDLS, CDR2 YYNGEE. The CDR3 loop spans 15 amino acids.

V and J are TRBV19 and TRBJ2-7; maybe TRBD1 (6 bases). The germline gives CDR1 LNHDA, CDR2 SQIVND (reference sequence). This CDR3 is 12 amino acids long. The V end was cut by 8 bases, the J end by 4 bases, with 12 bases between. The DNA for the CDR3 is TGTGCCAGTTCCAGGACAGATTACGAGCAGTACTTC. Translating it yields CASSRTDYEQYF.

The chain links TRBV4-3 to TRBJ2-2; 7 bases are shared with TRBD2. Germline trimming cut 0 bases from V and 3 bases from J; bases unmatched to any gene: 7. The CDR3 runs to 17 residues. The germline gives CDR1 LGHNA, CDR2 YSLEER. CDR3 coding DNA: TGCGCCAGCAGCCAAGATCCCGGGGAGGGGCACACCGGGGAGCTGTTTTTT. Translating it yields CASSQDPGEGHTGELFF.

The rearrangement joins TRBV2 to TRBJ2-1; maybe TRBD1 (5 bases). This CDR3 is 12 amino acids long. Per germline, CDR1 SNHLY and CDR2 FYNNEI. V lost 3 bases and J lost 6, with 6 bases in between. This CDR3 reads CASSDRANEQFF. The CDR3 nucleotides are TGTGCCAGCAGTGACAGGGCCAATGAGCAGTTCTTC.

The CDR3 loop reads CASRRPANTEAFF. CDR3 DNA sequence: TGTGCCAGCAGGAGGCCCGCGAACACTGAAGCTTTCTTT. The chain links TRBV6-4 to TRBJ1-1, with D hard to call. V lost 6 bases and J 1 base, leaving 9 bases between the germline ends. Germline V gene data show CDR1 as MRHNA and CDR2 as SNTAGT. The CDR3 is 13 amino acids.